A single T cell receptor beta chain is shown here with its context. Its antigen is unknown. Per-nucleotide qualities are absent, and no much larger clonotype sits a single base away. V lost 5 bases and J lost 6 bases; the stretch between them is 16 bases long. Based on the germline V gene, the CDR1 and CDR2 sequences are SGHTA and FQGNSA. The cysteine opens and the phenylalanine closes a CDR3 of 14 amino acids. CDR3 DNA is the only sequence kept; it has 42 bases, read in frame from the first base. In light of the paper, this sample's time point label describes: cycle 2 day 1 (C2D1) of nivolumab. Relapse after autologous stem cell transplantation had occurred in all trial patients, and cohorts A, B and C were distinguished by prior brentuximab vedotin exposure. The trial cohort comprised more than 55 patients with relapsed/refractory classical Hodgkin lymphoma whose best overall responses were complete response, partial response or progressive disease. Single-agent nivolumab was administered to trial patients in the multi-cohort phase II CheckMate 205 trial. An independent review committee assessed best overall response using the 2007 International Working Group response criteria. Trial PBMCs were collected just before the start of nivolumab (C1D1) and during therapy at cycle 2 day 1 and cycle 4 day 1. After peripheral blood was drawn into 8 mL Vacutainer Cell Preparation Tubes, PBMCs were isolated by centrifugation and then cryopreserved.

Genomic DNA was extracted with the Qiagen DNeasy kit from unsorted PBMCs and from negatively selected CD4+ and CD8+ fractions. Amplification of TCR beta CDR3 regions was done by immunoSEQ multiplex PCR with primers that anneal to V and J segments. A synthetic immune receptor repertoire was used to minimize amplification bias, and any remaining bias was removed computationally after sequencing. In the authors' own workflow: Custom Python scripts were used to quantify repertoire diversity as the Shannon entropy index. Unsorted, CD4+ and CD8+ repertoires were analyzed separately, except in combined analyses where CD4+ and CD8+ sequences were merged in silico. Clonal expansion was defined as at least a 2-fold frequency increase after treatment relative to C1D1, with a pseudocount of 0.5 for undetected baseline clones. Clones with 0 or 1 copy at C1D1 were defined as singleton clones, while clones with 2 or more copies were defined as non-singleton clones. Clones expanded in unsorted samples were labelled as CD4+, CD8+ or unknown by matching protein sequences in sorted samples from the same patient. Diversity changes from C1D1 to C4D1 were tested in paired samples using Wilcoxon tests. TCRdb carries this immuneACCESS record with in-frame sequences only. Its versions omit some clonotypes, under half of them owing to an unresolved V gene in the studies checked, with the rest unexplained. V, J and clone size were drawn from that table, and D and trimming were deduced from the DNA. The sample has some 38,000 clones on record, around 80% of them singletons. The ten biggest clones cover roughly 16% of the sample.

These data are taken from a study of PD-1 blockade in classical Hodgkin lymphoma (TCRdb year 2020). For the study in its entirety: Nivolumab dosing was 3 mg/kg intravenously every 2 weeks, continuing until either disease progression or unacceptable toxicity. To define a peripheral blood immune signature of response to PD-1 blockade in classical Hodgkin lymphoma, the study combined TCR beta sequencing with CyTOF.

Paper-wide results and their limitations: Baseline TCR diversity was reported to be lower in newly diagnosed patients than in healthy donors, and even lower in relapsed/refractory patients. Patients starting nivolumab less than 1 year after ASCT had lower diversity and were excluded from later analyses to avoid confounding by immune reconstitution. The study was restricted to a single clinical trial cohort, and the causes of repertoire differences, possibly disease activity or prior therapy, were left undefined. A significant rise by C4D1 was seen in CD4+ but not CD8+ TCR diversity (p=0.0027 vs p=0.16), with the rise being most apparent in complete responders (p=0.02). Trial patients with a complete response had baseline diversity similar to that of newly diagnosed patients, while partial responders and progressors had significantly lower diversity.

The sequence is built from TRBV7-2 and TRBJ1-2, and the D gene may be TRBD1, 5 bases matching. This specimen consisted of peripheral blood mononuclear cells (PBMCs), obtained before the second cycle of nivolumab. This TCR was recovered from a human donor with classical Hodgkin lymphoma. The DNA is TGTGCCAGCAGCGCCCCCGGGACGCAGCATGGCTACACCTTC. It is translated as CASSAPGTQHGYTF.